The entry below gives a single TCR beta chain sequence along with its context. What it recognizes is unknown. Additional DNA sequences in this sample encode the identical CDR3. Assay used: immunoSEQ multiplex PCR; TCRdb lists only in-frame clones, some missing. This repertoire shows about 6,600 clones, 81% found once; its top ten account for under 9%. This record comes from a study of chemoradiotherapy in HPV16-positive cancers. The study, taken as a whole, reports: Candidate HPV-specific clones and E7-related TCR motifs grew in tumor during treatment.

This CDR3 has 14 amino acids. Trimming took off 0 bases at V and 2 bases at J, with 8 bases between the two ends. CDR1 is SGDLS, CDR2 YYNGEE, per germline. This sample comprised tumor tissue, obtained from a patient who underwent chemoradiotherapy. The J gene is TRBJ2-5, the V gene TRBV9, with D possibly TRBD1 on 6 matching bases. The receptor was isolated from a human donor with HPV-associated anogenital cancer. The CDR3 is CASSVGGGQETQYF. The CDR3 nucleotides read TGTGCCAGCAGCGTAGGAGGGGGACAAGAGACCCAGTACTTC.